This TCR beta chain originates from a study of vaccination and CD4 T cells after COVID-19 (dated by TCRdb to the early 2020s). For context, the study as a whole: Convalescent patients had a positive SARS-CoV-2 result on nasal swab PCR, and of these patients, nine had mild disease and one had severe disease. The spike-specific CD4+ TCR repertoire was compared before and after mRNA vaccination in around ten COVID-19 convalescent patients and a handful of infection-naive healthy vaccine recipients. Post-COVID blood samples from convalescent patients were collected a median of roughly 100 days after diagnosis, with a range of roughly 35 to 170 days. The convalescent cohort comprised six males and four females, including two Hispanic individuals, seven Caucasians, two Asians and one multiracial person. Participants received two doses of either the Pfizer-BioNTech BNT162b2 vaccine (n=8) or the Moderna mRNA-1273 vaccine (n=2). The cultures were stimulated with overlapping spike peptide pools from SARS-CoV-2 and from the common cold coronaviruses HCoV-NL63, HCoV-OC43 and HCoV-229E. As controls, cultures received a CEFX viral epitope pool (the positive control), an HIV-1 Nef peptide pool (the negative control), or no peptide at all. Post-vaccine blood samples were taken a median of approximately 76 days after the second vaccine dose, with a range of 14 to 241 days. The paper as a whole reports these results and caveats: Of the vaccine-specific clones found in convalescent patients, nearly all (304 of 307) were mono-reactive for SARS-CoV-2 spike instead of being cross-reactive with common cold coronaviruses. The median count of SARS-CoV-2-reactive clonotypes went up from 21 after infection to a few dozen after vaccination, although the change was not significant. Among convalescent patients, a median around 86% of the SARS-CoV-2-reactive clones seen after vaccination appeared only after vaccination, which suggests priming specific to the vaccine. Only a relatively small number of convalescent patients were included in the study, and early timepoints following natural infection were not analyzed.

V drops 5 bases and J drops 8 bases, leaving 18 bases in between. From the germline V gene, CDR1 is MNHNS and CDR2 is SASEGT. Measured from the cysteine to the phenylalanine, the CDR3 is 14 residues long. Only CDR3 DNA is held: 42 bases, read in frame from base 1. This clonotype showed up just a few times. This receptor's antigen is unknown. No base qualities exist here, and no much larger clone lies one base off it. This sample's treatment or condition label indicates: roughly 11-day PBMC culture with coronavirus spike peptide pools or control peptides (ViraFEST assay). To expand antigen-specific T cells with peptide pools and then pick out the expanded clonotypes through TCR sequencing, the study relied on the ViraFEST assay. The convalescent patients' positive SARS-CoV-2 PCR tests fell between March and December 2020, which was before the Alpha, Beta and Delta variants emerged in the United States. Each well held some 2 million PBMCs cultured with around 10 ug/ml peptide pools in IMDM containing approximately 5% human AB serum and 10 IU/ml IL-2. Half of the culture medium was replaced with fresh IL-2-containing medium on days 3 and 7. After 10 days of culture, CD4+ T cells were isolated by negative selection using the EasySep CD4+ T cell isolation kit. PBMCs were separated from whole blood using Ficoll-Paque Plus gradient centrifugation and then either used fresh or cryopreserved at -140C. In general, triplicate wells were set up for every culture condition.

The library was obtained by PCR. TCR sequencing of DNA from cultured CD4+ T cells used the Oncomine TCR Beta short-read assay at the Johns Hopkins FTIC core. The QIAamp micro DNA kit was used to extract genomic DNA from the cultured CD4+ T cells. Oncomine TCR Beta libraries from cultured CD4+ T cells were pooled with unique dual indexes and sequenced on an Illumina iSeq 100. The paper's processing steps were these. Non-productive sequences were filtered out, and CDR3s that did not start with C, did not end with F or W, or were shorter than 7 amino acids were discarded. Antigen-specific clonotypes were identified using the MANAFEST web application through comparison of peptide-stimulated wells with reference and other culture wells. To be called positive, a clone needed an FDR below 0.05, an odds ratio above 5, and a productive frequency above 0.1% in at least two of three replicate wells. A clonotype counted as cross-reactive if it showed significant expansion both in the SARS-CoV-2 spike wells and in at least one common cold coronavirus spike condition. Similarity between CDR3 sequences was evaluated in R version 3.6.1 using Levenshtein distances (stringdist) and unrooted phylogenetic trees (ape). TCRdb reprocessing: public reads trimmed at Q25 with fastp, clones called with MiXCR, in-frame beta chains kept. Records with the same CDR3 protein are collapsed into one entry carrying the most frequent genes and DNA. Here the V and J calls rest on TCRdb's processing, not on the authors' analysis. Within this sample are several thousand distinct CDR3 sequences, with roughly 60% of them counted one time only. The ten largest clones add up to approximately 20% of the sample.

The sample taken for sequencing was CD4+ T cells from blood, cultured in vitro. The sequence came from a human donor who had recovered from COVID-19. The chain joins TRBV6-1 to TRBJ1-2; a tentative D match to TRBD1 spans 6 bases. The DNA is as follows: TGTGCCAGCAGTCCCAGTGGGGGGGCGGGAGGCTACACCTTC. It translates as CASSPSGGAGGYTF.